The source of this T cell receptor beta chain is a study of blood T cell repertoires in COVID-19. Germline V CDR1 and CDR2: MGHDK, SYGVNS. The CDR3 contains 13 residues. Trimming took off 4 bases at V and 1 base at J, with 7 bases between the two ends. Original data processing: It was from reference gene primer amplification that nucleated cell counts were estimated. Sequencing used immunoSEQ multiplex PCR; TCRdb keeps in-frame clones, though not all of them. Clone size and V and J calls were adopted from that table, with D and trimming inferred from the DNA. This sample has roughly 250,000 clones, with around 90% found just once.

The rearrangement uses TRBV25-1 and TRBJ1-1; unclear D gene. The sequenced material came from peripheral blood. This receptor was identified in a man aged 25 to 45 with COVID-19, enrolled during active disease. In DNA, the CDR3 is TGTGCCAGCAGTGGACCGGGGAACACTGAAGCTTTCTTT. Translating it yields CASSGPGNTEAFF.